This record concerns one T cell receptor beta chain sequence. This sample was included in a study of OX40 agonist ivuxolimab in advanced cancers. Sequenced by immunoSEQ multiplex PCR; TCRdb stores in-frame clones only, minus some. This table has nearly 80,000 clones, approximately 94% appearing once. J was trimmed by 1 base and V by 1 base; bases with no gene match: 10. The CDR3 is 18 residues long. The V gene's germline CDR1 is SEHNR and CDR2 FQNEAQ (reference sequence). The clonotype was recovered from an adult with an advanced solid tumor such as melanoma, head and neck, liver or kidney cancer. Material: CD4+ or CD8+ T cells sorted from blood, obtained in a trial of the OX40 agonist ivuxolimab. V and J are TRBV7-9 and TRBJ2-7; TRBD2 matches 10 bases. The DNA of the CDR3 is TGTGCCAGCAGCTTAGGGTCTAGCGGGAGTGTAAGGTCCTACGAGCAGTACTTC. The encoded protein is CASSLGSSGSVRSYEQYF.